This TCR beta chain was identified in a study of T cell responses to AZD1222 COVID-19 vaccine. The study's findings and limits: Spike regions recognized by vaccine-associated CD4 TCRs spanned the protein, led by 160-218 and 743-854. It should be noted that donors were predominantly white British and more often female, and clonal diversity was possibly underestimated.

The CDR3 runs to 15 residues. From germline, CDR1 is MNHNS and CDR2 SASEGT. The V and J ends lost 1 base and 4 bases, in that order; junction bases with no gene match: 6. Using immunoSEQ multiplex PCR, the repertoire was profiled, and TCRdb retains in-frame clones only, with some absent. The repertoire holds about 120,000 clones, with about 90% as singletons. In regard to this clone: The antigen is undetermined.

The rearrangement uses TRBV6-1 and TRBJ1-2, with TRBD1 identical over 7 bases. The material sequenced was peripheral blood, taken on day 0 of AZD1222 vaccination. The receptor comes from an adult in good health. The CDR3 DNA follows: TGTGCCAGCAGTGAAGGCGCAGGGGGAATCTATGGCTACACCTTC. This encodes CASSEGAGGIYGYTF.